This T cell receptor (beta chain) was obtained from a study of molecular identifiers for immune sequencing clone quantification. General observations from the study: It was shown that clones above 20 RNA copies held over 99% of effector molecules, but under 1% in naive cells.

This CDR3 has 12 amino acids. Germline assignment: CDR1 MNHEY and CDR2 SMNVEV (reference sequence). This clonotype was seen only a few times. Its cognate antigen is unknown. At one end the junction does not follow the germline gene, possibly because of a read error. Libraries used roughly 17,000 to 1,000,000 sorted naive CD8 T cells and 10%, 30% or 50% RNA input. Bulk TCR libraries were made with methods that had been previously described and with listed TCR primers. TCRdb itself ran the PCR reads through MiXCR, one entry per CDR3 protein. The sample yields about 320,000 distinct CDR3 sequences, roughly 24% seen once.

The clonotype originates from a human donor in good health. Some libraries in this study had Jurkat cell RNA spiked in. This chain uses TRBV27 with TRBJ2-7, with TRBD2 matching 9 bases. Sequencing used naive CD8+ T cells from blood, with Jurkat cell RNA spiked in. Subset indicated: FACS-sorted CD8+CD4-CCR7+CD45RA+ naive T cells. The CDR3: CASSYAGGTPCF. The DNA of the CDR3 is TGTGCCAGCAGTTATGCGGGAGGGACTCCCTGCTTC.